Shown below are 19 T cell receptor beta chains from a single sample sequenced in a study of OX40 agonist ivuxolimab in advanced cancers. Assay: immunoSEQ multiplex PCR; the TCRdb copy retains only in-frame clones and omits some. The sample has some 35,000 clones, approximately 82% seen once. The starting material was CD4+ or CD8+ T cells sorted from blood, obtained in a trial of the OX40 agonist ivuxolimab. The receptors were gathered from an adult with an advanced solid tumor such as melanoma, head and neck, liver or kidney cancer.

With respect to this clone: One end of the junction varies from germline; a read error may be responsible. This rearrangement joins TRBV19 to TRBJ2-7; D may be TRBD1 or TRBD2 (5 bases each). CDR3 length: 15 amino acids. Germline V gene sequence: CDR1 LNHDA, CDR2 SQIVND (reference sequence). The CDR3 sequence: CASSISGPLSCEQYF. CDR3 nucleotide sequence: TGTGCCAGTAGTATATCGGGGCCGCTATCCTGCGAGCAGTACTTC.

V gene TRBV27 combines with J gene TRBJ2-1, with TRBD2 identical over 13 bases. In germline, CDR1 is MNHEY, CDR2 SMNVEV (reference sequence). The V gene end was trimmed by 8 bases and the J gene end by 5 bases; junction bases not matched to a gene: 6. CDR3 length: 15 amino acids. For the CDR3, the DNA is TGTGCCAGCCGGACTAGCGGGGGACGACACAATGAGCAGTTCTTC. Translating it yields CASRTSGGRHNEQFF.

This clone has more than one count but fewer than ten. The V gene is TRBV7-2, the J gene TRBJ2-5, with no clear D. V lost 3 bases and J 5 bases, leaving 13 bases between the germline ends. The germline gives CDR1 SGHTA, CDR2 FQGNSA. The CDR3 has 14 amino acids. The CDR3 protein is CASSLTVIGETQYF. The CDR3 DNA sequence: TGTGCCAGCAGCTTGACGGTGATCGGGGAGACCCAGTACTTC.

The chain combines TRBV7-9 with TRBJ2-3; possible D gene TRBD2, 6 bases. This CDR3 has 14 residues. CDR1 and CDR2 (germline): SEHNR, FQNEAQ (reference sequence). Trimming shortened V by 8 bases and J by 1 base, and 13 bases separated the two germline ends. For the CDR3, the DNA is TGTGCCAGCCACCGGGCTAGCGGCACAGATACGCAGTATTTT. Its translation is CASHRASGTDTQYF.

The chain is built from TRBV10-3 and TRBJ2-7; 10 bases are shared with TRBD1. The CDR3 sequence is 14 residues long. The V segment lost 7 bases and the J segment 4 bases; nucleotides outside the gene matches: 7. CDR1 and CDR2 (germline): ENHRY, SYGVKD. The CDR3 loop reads CAIKVGTGEYEQYF. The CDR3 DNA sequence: TGTGCCATCAAGGTAGGGACAGGGGAATACGAGCAGTACTTC.

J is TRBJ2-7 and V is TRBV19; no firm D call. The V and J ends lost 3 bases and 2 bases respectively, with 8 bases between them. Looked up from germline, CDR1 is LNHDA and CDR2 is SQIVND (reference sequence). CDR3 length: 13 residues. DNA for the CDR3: TGTGCCAGTAGTATCGGCCTTACCTACGAGCAGTACTTC. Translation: CASSIGLTYEQYF.

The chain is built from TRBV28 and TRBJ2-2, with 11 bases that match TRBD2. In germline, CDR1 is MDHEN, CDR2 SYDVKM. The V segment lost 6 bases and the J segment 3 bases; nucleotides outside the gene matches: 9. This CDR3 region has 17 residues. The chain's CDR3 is CASSGQLAGVYTGELFF. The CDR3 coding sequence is TGTGCCAGCAGCGGCCAACTAGCGGGGGTCTACACCGGGGAGCTGTTTTTT.

CDR3 in amino acids: CASSASGASNYGYTF. In nucleotides, the CDR3 is TGCGCCAGCAGCGCCTCAGGGGCGTCAAACTATGGCTACACCTTC. This chain uses TRBV5-1 with TRBJ1-2; D is perhaps TRBD1 (6 bases). Per the germline V gene, CDR1 is SGHRS and CDR2 is YFSETQ. The CDR3 spans 15 residues. V shed 4 bases and J shed 2 bases, with 15 bases lying between them.

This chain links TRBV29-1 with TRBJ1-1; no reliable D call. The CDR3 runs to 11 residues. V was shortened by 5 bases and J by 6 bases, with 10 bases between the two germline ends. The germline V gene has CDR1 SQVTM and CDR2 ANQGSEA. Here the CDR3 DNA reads TGCAGCGTTCTCCCGGACCCTGAAGCTTTCTTT. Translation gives CSVLPDPEAFF.

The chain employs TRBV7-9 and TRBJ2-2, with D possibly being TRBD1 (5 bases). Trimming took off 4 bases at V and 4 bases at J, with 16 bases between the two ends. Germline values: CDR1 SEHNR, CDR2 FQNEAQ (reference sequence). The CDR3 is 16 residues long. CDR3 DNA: TGTGCCAGCAGCTCCGCCGACTCAGGGATCACCGGGGAGCTGTTTTTT. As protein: CASSSADSGITGELFF.

The CDR3 sequence: CASSRQLNSPLHF. The CDR3 DNA reads as TGTGCCAGCAGCCGACAGTTGAATTCACCCCTCCACTTT. The chain combines TRBV14 with TRBJ1-6; D might be TRBD1 (5 bases). Deletions cut 4 bases from V and 7 bases from J, with 8 bases between. Germline assignment: CDR1 SGHDN and CDR2 FVKESK. The CDR3 extends over 13 amino acids.

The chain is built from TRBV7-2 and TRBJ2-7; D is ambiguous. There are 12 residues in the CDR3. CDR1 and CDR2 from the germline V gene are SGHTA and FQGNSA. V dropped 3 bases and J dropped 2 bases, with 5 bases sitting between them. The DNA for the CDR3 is TGTGCCAGCAGCTTGACCCCCTACGAGCAGTACTTC. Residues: CASSLTPYEQYF.

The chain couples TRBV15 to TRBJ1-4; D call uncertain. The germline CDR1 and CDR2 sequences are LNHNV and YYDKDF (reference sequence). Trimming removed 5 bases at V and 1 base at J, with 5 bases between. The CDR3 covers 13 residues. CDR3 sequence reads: CATSGGTNEKLFF. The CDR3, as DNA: TGTGCCACCAGCGGAGGAACTAATGAAAAACTGTTTTTT.

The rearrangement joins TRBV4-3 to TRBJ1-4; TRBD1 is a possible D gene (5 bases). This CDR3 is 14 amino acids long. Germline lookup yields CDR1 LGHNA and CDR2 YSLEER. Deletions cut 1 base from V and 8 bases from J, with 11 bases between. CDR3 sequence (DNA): TGCGCCAGCAGCCAAGGCAGGGAGGGAGAAAAACTGTTTTTT. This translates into CASSQGREGEKLFF.

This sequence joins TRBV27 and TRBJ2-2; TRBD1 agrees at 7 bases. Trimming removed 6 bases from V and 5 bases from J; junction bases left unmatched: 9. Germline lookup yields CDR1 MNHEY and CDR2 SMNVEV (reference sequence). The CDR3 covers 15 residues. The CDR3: CASSLARGQTGELFF. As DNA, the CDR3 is TGTGCCAGCAGCCTGGCCCGGGGACAGACCGGGGAGCTGTTTTTT.

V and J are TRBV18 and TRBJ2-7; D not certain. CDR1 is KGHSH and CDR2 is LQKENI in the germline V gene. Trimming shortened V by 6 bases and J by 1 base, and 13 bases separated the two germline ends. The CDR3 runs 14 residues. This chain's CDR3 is CASSPTELSYEQYF. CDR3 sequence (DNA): TGTGCCAGCTCCCCGACGGAACTTTCCTACGAGCAGTACTTC.

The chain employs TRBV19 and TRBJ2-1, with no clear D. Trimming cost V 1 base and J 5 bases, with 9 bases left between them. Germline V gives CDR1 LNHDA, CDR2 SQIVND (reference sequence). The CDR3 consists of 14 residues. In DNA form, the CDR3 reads TGTGCCAGTAGTATAGGTCCTATCCACAATGAGCAGTTCTTC. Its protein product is CASSIGPIHNEQFF.

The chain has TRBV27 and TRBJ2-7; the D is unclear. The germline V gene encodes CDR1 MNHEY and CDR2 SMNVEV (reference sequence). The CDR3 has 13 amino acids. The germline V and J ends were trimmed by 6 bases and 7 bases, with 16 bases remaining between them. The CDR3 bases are TGTGCCAGCAGCCGCCCCGGTCAAGGGGAGCAGTACTTC. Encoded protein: CASSRPGQGEQYF.

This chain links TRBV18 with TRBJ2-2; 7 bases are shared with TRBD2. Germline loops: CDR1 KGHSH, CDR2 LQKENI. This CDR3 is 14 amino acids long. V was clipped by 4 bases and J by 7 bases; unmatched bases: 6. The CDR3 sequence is CASSRVSGNGELFF. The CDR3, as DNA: TGTGCCAGCTCACGGGTCAGCGGGAACGGGGAGCTGTTTTTT.